What follows is one TCR beta chain and its context. The data derive from a study of cytomegalovirus exposure and HLA in healthy donors. With 60 Vbeta and 13 Jbeta primers, the PCR was carried out. Only in-frame clones appear in the TCRdb table, and some are missing; sequencing was by immunoSEQ multiplex PCR. Here the sample spans a few hundred thousand clones, 60% to 85% being singletons. The CDR3 extends over 16 amino acids. In germline, CDR1 is MNHNY, CDR2 SVGAGI (reference sequence). V was cut by 1 base and J by 0 bases, with 10 bases left in between. The clonotype originates from a man between 40 and 49 years old in good health and CMV-seronegative. The chain is built from TRBV6-6 and TRBJ2-1; D gene uncertain. Input material: PBMCs. CDR3 nucleotides: TGTGCCAGCAGTTACTATCAAAGGAGCTCCTACAATGAGCAGTTCTTC. Protein: CASSYYQRSSYNEQFF.